These 31 T cell receptor beta chains came from one sample sequenced in a study of blood T cell repertoires in COVID-19. TCRdb keeps only in-frame clones here, not all; method: immunoSEQ multiplex PCR. The repertoire holds hundreds of thousands of clones, with about 93% as singletons. The sequenced sample consisted of PBMCs or T cells enriched from blood (not recorded which). The receptors here all came from a woman in her late teens or twenties who had recovered from COVID-19.

The chain links TRBV3-1 (or the pseudogene TRBV3-2) to TRBJ2-7; no reliable D call. Germline CDR1 and CDR2: LGHDT and YNNKEL (reference sequence). V lost 1 base to trimming and J lost 5 bases, with 3 bases between them. The CDR3 has 11 amino acids. The CDR3 reads CASSQGHEQYF. The CDR3 region has the DNA TGTGCCAGCAGCCAAGGGCACGAGCAGTACTTC.

In its sample, this clone was seen a few times. The CDR3 spells CASSDPGGWRAFF. The CDR3 coding sequence is TGTGCCAGCAGTGACCCGGGAGGCTGGAGGGCTTTCTTT. The chain is built from TRBV6-1 and TRBJ1-1; unclear D gene. Germline loops: CDR1 MNHNS, CDR2 SASEGT. The CDR3 totals 13 residues. The ends were cut back, 3 bases at V and 11 bases at J, with 16 bases in the middle.

V is TRBV2 and J is TRBJ1-1; 7 bases fit TRBD1. The CDR3 runs to 16 residues. The junction had 14 bases not matched to a gene; V was cut back by 10 bases and J by 0 bases. Germline V gene sequence: CDR1 SNHLY, CDR2 FYNNEI. The CDR3 protein is CATCRDRLLMNTEAFF. In nucleotides, the CDR3 is TGTGCCACTTGCCGGGACAGACTTCTTATGAACACTGAAGCTTTCTTT. The entire variable domain, with the rest obtained from reference TRBV2 and TRBJ1-1, is as follows: EPEVTQTPSHQVTQMGQEVILRCVPISNHLYFYWYRQILGQKVEFLVSFYNNEISEKSEIFDDQFSVERPDGSNFTLKIRSTKLEDSAMYFCATCRDRLLMNTEAFFGQGTRLTVV.

In the case of this clone: The same CDR3 also results from other DNA sequences found in this sample. The chain carries TRBV2 and TRBJ1-1; D might be TRBD1 (6 bases). V was shortened by 6 bases and J by 5 bases, with 13 bases between the two germline ends. CDR3 length: 13 residues. Germline lookup yields CDR1 SNHLY and CDR2 FYNNEI. Written as DNA, the CDR3 is TGTGCCAGCAGCGCAGGGGAGGGGACTGAAGCTTTCTTT. Its translation: CASSAGEGTEAFF.

V and J are TRBV27 and TRBJ1-4; D unclear. Trimming stripped 6 bases from V and 2 bases from J, with 13 bases between. The germline CDR1 and CDR2 sequences are MNHEY and SMNVEV (reference sequence). The CDR3 length is 15 residues. CDR3 region: CASSPRRATNEKLFF. The CDR3 DNA is TGTGCCAGCAGCCCTAGGAGGGCGACTAATGAAAAACTGTTTTTT.

The chain joins TRBV7-3 to TRBJ1-1; D perhaps matches TRBD1 (5 bases). This CDR3 contains 12 residues. Germline CDR1 reads SGHTA; CDR2 reads FQGTGA. V dropped 5 bases and J dropped 11 bases, with 15 bases sitting between them. The CDR3 DNA reads TGTGCCAGCAGCCCGGGCGGGACGTATGCTTTCTTT. It codes for CASSPGGTYAFF.

J is TRBJ2-7 and V is TRBV11-3; possibly TRBD2 for D (6 bases). Germline values: CDR1 SGHNT, CDR2 YENEEA. Deletions cut 3 bases from V and 3 bases from J, with 15 bases between. The CDR3 is made up of 15 amino acids. This CDR3 is CASSFKAGMIYEQYF. The CDR3 DNA sequence: TGTGCCAGCAGCTTTAAGGCGGGAATGATCTACGAGCAGTACTTC.

The CDR3 reads CASSGGQELAGQYF. The CDR3 coding sequence is TGTGCCAGTAGTGGGGGACAGGAGTTAGCTGGGCAGTACTTC. This sequence joins TRBV19 and TRBJ2-7; the match to TRBD1 covers 8 bases. The CDR3 has 14 amino acids. V gave up 5 bases and J gave up 9 bases; unmatched junction bases: 12. CDR1 LNHDA and CDR2 SQIVND come from the germline V gene (reference sequence).

This chain joins TRBV5-1 and TRBJ1-2; D gene unclear. CDR1 SGHRS and CDR2 YFSETQ come from the germline V gene. Trimming pared 0 bases from V and 2 bases from J, leaving 8 bases between. The CDR3 is 14 residues long. In DNA form, the CDR3 reads TGCGCCAGCAGCTTGGTTGCGGAGAACTATGGCTACACCTTC. Residues: CASSLVAENYGYTF. The entire variable domain, with the rest obtained from reference TRBV5-1 and TRBJ1-2, is as follows: KAGVTQTPRYLIKTRGQQVTLSCSPISGHRSVSWYQQTPGQGLQFLFEYFSETQRNKGNFPGRFSGRQFSNSRSEMNVSTLELGDSALYLCASSLVAENYGYTFGSGTRLTVV.

J is TRBJ2-7 and V is TRBV29-1; D gene uncertain. CDR3 length: 12 amino acids. Germline V CDR1 and CDR2: SQVTM, ANQGSEA. The ends were cut back, 4 bases at V and 5 bases at J, with 12 bases in the middle. This CDR3 is CSVAVKSNEQYF. The DNA for the CDR3 is TGCAGCGTTGCGGTCAAAAGCAACGAGCAGTACTTC.

This rearrangement joins TRBV19 to TRBJ1-5; unclear D gene. The ends were cut back, 7 bases at V and 1 base at J, with 14 bases in the middle. CDR3 length: 15 residues. The germline V gene has CDR1 LNHDA and CDR2 SQIVND (reference sequence). DNA for the CDR3: TGTGCCAGTACCCAGCTGGGCCCGAGCAATCAGCCCCAGCATTTT. This translates into CASTQLGPSNQPQHF.

This clone has just one count. For the CDR3, the DNA is TGTGCCAGCAGCCAAGACCGGGAGTCACCCCTCCACTTT. Its protein is CASSQDRESPLHF. The chain combines TRBV3-1 (or the pseudogene TRBV3-2) with TRBJ1-6; D is undetermined. Germline values: CDR1 LGHDT, CDR2 YNNKEL (reference sequence). V lost 0 bases and J 10 bases, leaving 7 bases between the germline ends. The CDR3 is 13 residues long.

CDR3 in DNA: TGTGCCAGCAGCACAGCCTCCTATGGCTACACCTTC. As protein: CASSTASYGYTF. The chain carries TRBV28 and TRBJ1-2; D is unresolved. Germline assignment: CDR1 MDHEN and CDR2 SYDVKM. The CDR3 covers 12 residues. V shed 6 bases and J shed 4 bases, with 9 bases lying between them.

The chain recombines TRBV29-1 with TRBJ1-2; no clear D gene. Trimming removed 3 bases at V and 4 bases at J, with 12 bases between. CDR1 is SQVTM, CDR2 ANQGSEA, per germline. This CDR3 is 13 amino acids long. CDR3 DNA: TGCAGCGTTGATAACCACAGACGCTATGGCTACACCTTC. This codes for CSVDNHRRYGYTF. Together with reference TRBV29-1 and TRBJ1-2, the CDR3 gives the full variable domain: SAVISQKPSRDICQRGTSLTIQCQVDSQVTMMFWYRQQPGQSLTLIATANQGSEATYESGFVIDKFPISRPNLTFSTLTVSNMSPEDSSIYLCSVDNHRRYGYTFGSGTRLTVV.

The chain uses TRBV10-3 and TRBJ1-3, with TRBD1 identical over 9 bases. CDR3 length: 15 amino acids. The germline gives CDR1 ENHRY, CDR2 SYGVKD. J gave up 3 bases and V 6 bases, and 6 bases lay outside the gene matches. The CDR3 DNA reads TGTGCCATCAGCCAAGGGACAGGGCTTGGAAACACCATATATTTT. Protein sequence: CAISQGTGLGNTIYF.

The gene calls are TRBV11-3 and TRBJ2-2; D may be TRBD2 (6 bases). The CDR3 contains 14 residues. V lost 6 bases and J lost 6, with 14 bases in between. Per germline, CDR1 SGHNT and CDR2 YENEEA. The CDR3 reads CASRRLVGAGELFF. The DNA of the CDR3 is TGTGCCAGCAGAAGACTAGTAGGGGCCGGGGAGCTGTTTTTT. Complete variable domain (other parts from reference TRBV11-3 and TRBJ2-2): EAGVVQSPRYKIIEKKQPVAFWCNPISGHNTLYWYLQNLGQGPELLIRYENEEAVDDSQLPKDRFSAERLKGVDSTLKIQPAELGDSAVYLCASRRLVGAGELFFGEGSRLTVL.

The J gene is TRBJ2-1, the V gene TRBV12-5; tentatively, D is TRBD2 (5 bases). Trimming took off 5 bases at V and 2 bases at J, with 13 bases between the two ends. The CDR3 runs 15 residues. CDR1 and CDR2 (germline): LGHNT, FRNRAP. The CDR3 region is CASGVSGVPYNEQFF. The DNA for the CDR3 is TGTGCTAGTGGTGTCAGCGGCGTCCCCTACAATGAGCAGTTCTTC.

The chain has TRBV10-2 and TRBJ2-1; TRBD1 aligns across 8 bases. Germline V gene data show CDR1 as WSHSY and CDR2 as SAAADI. The trim removed 3 bases at V and 6 bases at J, leaving 7 bases unmatched. The CDR3 has 15 residues. The CDR3 DNA sequence: TGCGCCAGCAGTGAACTCCAGGGGGCGGCCAATGAGCAGTTCTTC. It translates to CASSELQGAANEQFF.

The V and J genes are TRBV7-9 and TRBJ2-7, with D tentatively TRBD2 (6 bases). The CDR3 is made up of 14 amino acids. The germline V gene has CDR1 SEHNR and CDR2 FQNEAQ (reference sequence). V was trimmed by 8 bases and J by 2 bases, leaving 16 bases between them. CDR3 in amino acids: CASGTGGVAYEQYF. CDR3 in DNA: TGTGCCAGCGGGACTGGAGGGGTCGCCTACGAGCAGTACTTC.

The rearrangement joins TRBV27 to TRBJ1-5, with D possibly being TRBD1 (5 bases). Trimming cost V 3 bases and J 0 bases, with 21 bases left between them. CDR3 length: 19 amino acids. Germline loops: CDR1 MNHEY, CDR2 SMNVEV (reference sequence). CDR3 sequence reads: CASSFSGQIRAYSNQPQHF. Here the CDR3 DNA reads TGTGCCAGCAGTTTTTCCGGACAAATTAGGGCTTATAGCAATCAGCCCCAGCATTTT.

This clone came up once. The chain couples TRBV4-1 to TRBJ1-2; the D gene is possibly TRBD1 (6 bases). The V end was cut by 2 bases, the J end by 8 bases, with 9 bases between. Per the germline V gene, CDR1 is MGHRA and CDR2 is YSYEKL. The CDR3 covers 12 residues. The CDR3 DNA sequence: TGCGCCAGCAGCCAAAGGGGGAGCGGCTACACCTTC. Its translation: CASSQRGSGYTF.

This clone was seen only once. The rearrangement joins TRBV28 to TRBJ1-1, with D perhaps TRBD1 (6 bases). Trimming took off 7 bases at V and 0 bases at J, with 18 bases between the two ends. Germline loops: CDR1 MDHEN, CDR2 SYDVKM. The length of the CDR3 is 16 residues. The CDR3 loop is CASIPADGQMNTEAFF. As DNA, the CDR3 is TGTGCCAGCATCCCAGCCGATGGACAGATGAACACTGAAGCTTTCTTT.

The chain is built from TRBV4-2 and TRBJ2-1; 7 bases fit TRBD2. The CDR3 is made up of 15 amino acids. Losses at the gene ends were 1 base for V and 8 bases for J; bases not matched to a gene: 8. The germline V gene has CDR1 LGHNA and CDR2 YNFKEQ. The CDR3 coding sequence is TGTGCCAGCAGCCAAGGGAGCGGGGATTCGGATGAGCAGTTCTTC. Translation: CASSQGSGDSDEQFF.

V is TRBV24-1 and J is TRBJ2-7, with D tentatively TRBD2 (5 bases). CDR3 length: 15 residues. Germline CDR1 and CDR2: KGHDR and SFDVKD. V was shortened by 2 bases and J by 2 bases, with 12 bases between the two germline ends. CDR3 DNA: TGTGCCACCAGTGATTCTGGACTGCGGCCCTACGAGCAGTACTTC. Encoded protein: CATSDSGLRPYEQYF.

This sequence joins TRBV3-1 (or the pseudogene TRBV3-2) and TRBJ1-4; 7 bases match TRBD1. This CDR3 is built from 15 residues. CDR1 and CDR2 (germline): LGHDT, YNNKEL (reference sequence). Trimming at V came to 4 bases and at J to 5 bases, leaving 7 bases not matched to a gene. CDR3 sequence reads: CASSRRDSANEKLFF. The DNA for the CDR3 is TGTGCCAGCAGCCGCCGGGACAGTGCCAATGAAAAACTGTTTTTT.

The chain combines TRBV6-5 with TRBJ2-7, with 9 bases identical to TRBD2. This CDR3 comprises 15 residues. V shed 6 bases, J shed 6 bases, and the junction held 12 bases outside the gene matches. Germline V gene lookup returns CDR1 MNHEY and CDR2 SVGAGI. This CDR3 reads CASSSWGGRAGEQYF. As DNA, the CDR3 is TGTGCCAGCAGCTCCTGGGGCGGGAGGGCAGGCGAGCAGTACTTC.

V is TRBV4-2 and J is TRBJ1-2, with D perhaps TRBD1 (5 bases). The CDR3 covers 13 residues. CDR1 and CDR2 from the germline V gene are LGHNA and YNFKEQ. Trimming cost V 3 bases and J 10 bases, with 15 bases left between them. In nucleotides, the CDR3 is TGTGCCAGCAGCCAGGACATTTCTTACGACTACACCTTC. Residues: CASSQDISYDYTF.

CDR3 bases: TGTGCCAGCAGCAGGGGGTCCGCTGAAGCTTTCTTT. Translation: CASSRGSAEAFF. The chain joins TRBV3-1 (or the pseudogene TRBV3-2) to TRBJ1-1; TRBD1 is a possible D gene (6 bases). CDR1 is LGHDT and CDR2 is YNNKEL in the germline V gene (reference sequence). V dropped 5 bases and J dropped 6 bases, with 10 bases sitting between them. The CDR3 loop spans 12 amino acids.

The chain has TRBV27 and TRBJ2-7; TRBD2 matches at 9 bases. Germline V gene data show CDR1 as MNHEY and CDR2 as SMNVEV (reference sequence). V shed 2 bases, J shed 4 bases, and the junction held 0 bases outside the gene matches. This CDR3 region has 13 residues. The CDR3 spells CASSLLAGYEQYF. CDR3 DNA: TGTGCCAGCAGTTTACTAGCGGGATACGAGCAGTACTTC.

The chain joins TRBV2 to TRBJ1-1; the D is unclear. From germline, CDR1 is SNHLY and CDR2 FYNNEI. Trimming removed 10 bases at V and 1 base at J, with 13 bases between. The length of the CDR3 is 13 residues. The CDR3 loop is CATHWGENTEAFF. CDR3 coding DNA: TGTGCCACCCACTGGGGAGAGAACACTGAAGCTTTCTTT.

The J gene is TRBJ2-7, the V gene TRBV11-3; 8 bases are shared with TRBD1. The germline gives CDR1 SGHNT, CDR2 YENEEA. V dropped 5 bases and J dropped 5; count of bases not matched to a gene: 8. The CDR3 is made up of 14 amino acids. The CDR3 sequence: CASSRQGTVHEQYF. CDR3 nucleotides: TGTGCCAGCAGCCGACAGGGGACAGTCCACGAGCAGTACTTC.